This TCR beta chain was profiled in a study of cytotoxic CD8 clonotypes in ibrutinib-treated CLL. Profiled with immunoSEQ multiplex PCR; TCRdb holds only in-frame clones, not every one. The top ten hold roughly 40% of the sample, which has 70,000 to 80,000 clones, less than 85% seen once. Extraction of around 2 micrograms of genomic DNA from cryopreserved PBMCs supplied material for TCR beta libraries. This CDR3 is 14 amino acids long. Looked up from germline, CDR1 is SGDLS and CDR2 is YYNGEE. V lost 2 bases to trimming and J lost 7 bases, with 14 bases between them. Specimen: PBMCs, collected after 24 months of ibrutinib treatment. The chain recombines TRBV9 with TRBJ2-3; D remains ambiguous. The sequence derives from a human donor with chronic lymphocytic leukemia. The CDR3 here is CASSVDGLGNTQYF. The CDR3, as DNA: TGTGCCAGCAGCGTGGATGGGTTGGGAAATACGCAGTATTTT.